A selection of T cell receptor beta chains follows, all from one sample in a study of T cells after yellow fever vaccination. MiXCR, applied by TCRdb to the 5' RACE reads, yields one record per CDR3 protein. The table includes around 320,000 distinct CDR3 sequences, around 4.5% detected once. The sequencing here drew on PBMCs, taken 15 days after the yellow fever booster vaccination. The receptors were gathered from a man in his late teens or twenties who received the YFV17D yellow fever vaccine. CDR3s include the opening cysteine and the closing phenylalanine or tryptophan. The D gene is left open where the match is weak. Rows may omit the clone size; those that give it use once, few, many or a size class.

TRBJ1-1,-,-,TRBV5-1,14,TGCGCCAGCAGCTTGGCCCTGGGGGGTCCTGAAGCTTTCTTT,CASSLALGGPEAFF
TRBJ1-6,few,TRBD1,TRBV9,15,TGTGCCAGCAGAGCCCGGGACAGAATAAATTCACCCCTCCACTTT,CASRARDRINSPLHF
TRBJ2-3,few,-,TRBV10-3,14,TGTGCCATCAGGAGAGGACTCGACACAGATACGCAGTATTTT,CAIRRGLDTDTQYF
TRBJ2-3,few,-,TRBV5-1,16,TGCGCCAGCAGCTTGGAGGGGGAGGGACCCACAGATACGCAGTATTTT,CASSLEGEGPTDTQYF
TRBJ2-4,many,TRBD1,TRBV7-2,17,TGTGCCAGCAGCAGACGACAGGGAACCCTAGCCAAAAACATTCAGTACTTC,CASSRRQGTLAKNIQYF
TRBJ2-7,many,TRBD1,TRBV5-1,14,TGCGCCAGCAGCTTATTCGGGACAGGGTACGAGCAGTACTTC,CASSLFGTGYEQYF
TRBJ2-1,few,-,TRBV6-5,14,TGTGCCAGCAGTTACGGACAGAAATACAATGAGCAGTTCTTC,CASSYGQKYNEQFF
TRBJ2-3,many,-,TRBV7-6,14,TGTGCCAGCAGCTTAGCGGGGGGGCTAGATACGCAGTATTTT,CASSLAGGLDTQYF
TRBJ1-3,few,-,TRBV6-5,13,TGTGCCAGCAGTTGGGGGTCTGGAAACACCATATATTTT,CASSWGSGNTIYF
TRBJ2-2,many,-,TRBV7-2,16,TGTGCCAGCAGCTTAAGGGGTACTACCTACACCGGGGAGCTGTTTTTT,CASSLRGTTYTGELFF
TRBJ2-1,few,TRBD2,TRBV29-1,14,TGCAGCGTTGAGGGAGGGTACTTGTTCCATGAGCAGTTCTTC,CSVEGGYLFHEQFF
TRBJ2-7,-,-,TRBV6-2/TRBV6-3,12,TGTGCCAGCAGGGGGAACCTCTACGAGCAGTACTTC,CASRGNLYEQYF
TRBJ1-6,many,-,TRBV4-3,14,TGCGCCAGCAGCCAAGATGGGGGGAATTCACCCCTCCACTTT,CASSQDGGNSPLHF
TRBJ2-6,many,-,TRBV6-2/TRBV6-3,15,TGTGCCAGCAGCCCGTCGTCCTCTGGGGCCAACGTCCTGACTTTC,CASSPSSSGANVLTF
TRBJ2-3,many,TRBD2,TRBV7-6,16,TGTGCCAGCAGCCAGTTAGCGGGGGGCCACACAGATACGCAGTATTTT,CASSQLAGGHTDTQYF
TRBJ2-2,many,TRBD2,TRBV7-6,16,TGTGCCAGCAGCCCCCGGACTAGCGTCGGCCCCGGGGAGCTGTTTTTT,CASSPRTSVGPGELFF
TRBJ2-3,-,-,TRBV29-1,14,TGCAGCGTTTCGGCGGGAAGGGGGACAGATACGCAGTATTTT,CSVSAGRGTDTQYF
TRBJ2-3,many,TRBD2,TRBV20-1,15,TGCAGTGCTAGAGGGACTAGCGGGGGGTCAAATACGCAGTATTTT,CSARGTSGGSNTQYF
TRBJ2-3,many,TRBD2,TRBV5-6,16,TGTGCCAGCAGCTTGGTAGCGGGGGGTATTCGTGATACGCAGTATTTT,CASSLVAGGIRDTQYF
TRBJ2-1,many,-,TRBV5-1,16,TGCGCCAGCGCCGAAGGGGGGGGAGCCTTTTACAATGAGCAGTTCTTC,CASAEGGGAFYNEQFF
TRBJ2-3,many,-,TRBV7-2,13,TGTGCCAGCAGCGTGCAGTCCACAGATACGCAGTATTTT,CASSVQSTDTQYF
TRBJ1-3,-,-,TRBV5-5,14,TGTGCCAGCAGCTTGGTGGGATCCGGAAACACCATATATTTT,CASSLVGSGNTIYF
TRBJ2-1,-,-,TRBV13,15,TGTGCCAGCAGCCCCGGGATCGCCCTCGAGGGGGAGCAGTTCTTC,CASSPGIALEGEQFF
TRBJ2-3,many,TRBD2,TRBV7-2,14,TGTGCCAGCAGCTTCGGGGGGGTCACAGATACGCAGTATTTT,CASSFGGVTDTQYF
TRBJ1-1,-,-,TRBV6-5,16,TGTGCCAGCAGTTTAGGGGTTCCCCGGGGGAACACTGAAGCTTTCTTT,CASSLGVPRGNTEAFF
TRBJ1-2,-,TRBD1,TRBV7-3,13,TGTGCCAGCAGCCATGGGACAGGGGTCGGCTACACCTTC,CASSHGTGVGYTF
TRBJ1-5,-,-,TRBV28,15,TGTGCCAGCAGTTCGGGGGGATGGAGCAATCAGCCCCAGCATTTT,CASSSGGWSNQPQHF
TRBJ2-3,many,-,TRBV7-2,15,TGTGCCAGCAGCTTAGTCAGTAGTATCACAGATACGCAGTATTTT,CASSLVSSITDTQYF
TRBJ2-2,few,TRBD1,TRBV5-6,15,TGTGCCAGCAGCCGTGGGACAGGGGTCACTGGGGAGCTGTTTTTT,CASSRGTGVTGELFF
TRBJ1-2,-,-,TRBV5-4,14,TGTGCCAGCAGCTTGGCCGGGGGCCCTCGTGGCTACACCTTC,CASSLAGGPRGYTF
TRBJ1-4,-,-,TRBV20-1,14,TGCAGTGCTAGAGATTACAGGGCAGAAGAAAAACTGTTTTTT,CSARDYRAEEKLFF
TRBJ2-5,many,TRBD1,TRBV9,16,TGTGCCAGCAGCGTAGCTTTAGGACAGGGATTAGAGACCCAGTACTTC,CASSVALGQGLETQYF
TRBJ1-1,many,TRBD1,TRBV11-2,13,TGTGCCAGCAGCCGACAGGGGAGGACTGAAGCTTTCTTT,CASSRQGRTEAFF
TRBJ2-1,many,-,TRBV7-9,13,TGTGCCAGCAGCTATCGGGGTTGGTATGAGCAGTTCTTC,CASSYRGWYEQFF
TRBJ2-7,few,-,TRBV20-1,13,TGCAGTGCTCATAGGACAGTCGGCTACGAGCAGTACTTC,CSAHRTVGYEQYF
TRBJ2-4,many,-,TRBV29-1,12,TGCAGCGTTGCGTACGGGGGTAACATTCAGTACTTC,CSVAYGGNIQYF
TRBJ1-4,many,-,TRBV20-1,13,TGCAGTGCCCCCCTGAACGTTAATGAAAAACTGTTTTTT,CSAPLNVNEKLFF
TRBJ2-5,many,-,TRBV29-1,14,TGCAGCGTTGAGAGAGCAATCTTGTCAGAGACCCAGTACTTC,CSVERAILSETQYF
TRBJ2-5,many,TRBD2,TRBV3-1,15,TGTGCCAGCAGCTTGCAGCGGGGAGAGGGGGAGACCCAGTACTTC,CASSLQRGEGETQYF
TRBJ1-1,many,-,TRBV10-3,16,TGTGCCATCAGGGCACCTGGCGCAAGCGGGAACACTGAAGCTTTCTTT,CAIRAPGASGNTEAFF
TRBJ2-3,many,-,TRBV10-2,16,TGCGCCAGCAGTGAGTCGGGCCGGGGGAGCACAGATACGCAGTATTTT,CASSESGRGSTDTQYF
TRBJ2-7,-,TRBD1,TRBV4-1,15,TGCGCCAGCAGCCCCCCGGACAGGCTCTCCTACGAGCAGTACTTC,CASSPPDRLSYEQYF
TRBJ2-3,few,-,TRBV6-2/TRBV6-3,16,TGTGCCAGCAGTTACTCGAGGGCAGGTAGCACAGATACGCAGTATTTT,CASSYSRAGSTDTQYF
TRBJ1-6,few,-,TRBV7-2,19,TGTGCCAGCAGCTTAGTTGCTGGTCGAGGCAGGGGAAGGAATTCACCCCTCCACTTT,CASSLVAGRGRGRNSPLHF
TRBJ1-6,-,TRBD1,TRBV20-1,15,TGCAGTGCTCCCCGACAGGGAAGTCGTAATTCACCCCTCCACTTT,CSAPRQGSRNSPLHF
TRBJ2-7,few,TRBD2,TRBV4-3,15,TGCGCCAGCAGCCTAGGGACTAGCGGGGAATACGAGCAGTACTTC,CASSLGTSGEYEQYF
TRBJ2-3,-,-,TRBV4-3,15,TGCGCCAGCAGCCAAGGAAGACTAGGGGCAGATACGCAGTATTTT,CASSQGRLGADTQYF
TRBJ2-5,many,-,TRBV5-5,14,TGTGCCAGCAGCTTGCCCGGGGGAAAAGAGACCCAGTACTTC,CASSLPGGKETQYF
TRBJ2-2,many,-,TRBV4-3,15,TGCGCCAGCAGCCTGCGGCCCGCTAACACCGGGGAGCTGTTTTTT,CASSLRPANTGELFF
TRBJ2-5,-,TRBD1,TRBV10-3,14,TGTGCCATCAATGGGACAGGGGTGAGGGAGACCCAGTACTTC,CAINGTGVRETQYF
TRBJ1-4,few,-,TRBV10-3,12,TGTGCCATCAGTGAAGGCTATGAAAAACTGTTTTTT,CAISEGYEKLFF
TRBJ2-5,many,TRBD2,TRBV4-3,17,TGCGCCAGCAGCCAAGATGGCCTAGCGGGGAATGTAGAGACCCAGTACTTC,CASSQDGLAGNVETQYF
TRBJ2-7,few,TRBD1,TRBV27,15,TGTGCCAGCAGTTTCACAGGGGTAGGAGCCTACGAGCAGTACTTC,CASSFTGVGAYEQYF
TRBJ2-2,few,-,TRBV2,17,TGTGCCAGCAGTGAAGCGCTTCGGGCGACGAACACCGGGGAGCTGTTTTTT,CASSEALRATNTGELFF
TRBJ1-6,many,-,TRBV20-1,14,TGCAGTGCTGCGGACAGCAAGAATAATTCACCCCTCCACTTT,CSAADSKNNSPLHF
TRBJ1-5,few,-,TRBV20-1,14,TGCAGTGCCCCGAAGACGAATACATATCAGCCCCAGCATTTT,CSAPKTNTYQPQHF
TRBJ2-1,-,-,TRBV2,12,TGTGCCAGCAGGCGCGAGGGTAATGAGCAGTTCTTC,CASRREGNEQFF
TRBJ2-3,few,-,TRBV20-1,15,TGCAGTGCTGGCAGAACAGGGTCGGGCACAGATACGCAGTATTTT,CSAGRTGSGTDTQYF
TRBJ1-5,many,-,TRBV10-3,14,TGTGCCATCAGTGAATGGGAGGGCATACAGCCCCAGCATTTT,CAISEWEGIQPQHF
TRBJ2-1,-,-,TRBV10-3,15,TGTGCCATCAGTGAAGAGGGGGGGACCTACAATGAGCAGTTCTTC,CAISEEGGTYNEQFF